This is a list of T cell receptor beta chains from one sample in a study of identical twins. From the 5' RACE reads, TCRdb called clonotypes with MiXCR, one entry per CDR3 protein. Of 500,000 or so distinct CDR3 sequences listed, 13% to 15% are singletons. The sample was also linked to a second study, of yellow fever vaccine responses in identical twins.

Sequencing was performed on CD4+ T cells sorted from blood. These TCRs come from a woman aged 18-29 years in good health. Each CDR3 is given with its conserved first and last residue. The order of the fields is V gene, J gene, clone size, CDR3 protein. Where a row states a size, it is once, few, many or the class of an expanded clone; other rows omit it.

V: TRBV5-5; J: TRBJ2-4; size: many; CDR3: CASSLMLQGINIQYF
V: TRBV6-5; J: TRBJ2-7; size: .; CDR3: CASSYGTSGRYEQYF
V: TRBV4-3; J: TRBJ2-7; size: .; CDR3: CASRQDLTSGYYEQYF
V: TRBV7-2; J: TRBJ2-3; size: many; CDR3: CASSLHRGGRTDTQYF
V: TRBV5-5; J: TRBJ1-5; size: few; CDR3: CASRADRGRPARNQPQHF
V: TRBV6-1; J: TRBJ2-7; size: few; CDR3: CASSVTGGQGALRGIYEQYF
V: TRBV9; J: TRBJ1-4; size: few; CDR3: CASSAGQTNEKLFF
V: TRBV11-1; J: TRBJ2-5; size: .; CDR3: CASSLRGWQETQYF
V: TRBV7-2; J: TRBJ2-3; size: few; CDR3: CASRKESSGSDTQYF
V: TRBV7-8; J: TRBJ2-7; size: .; CDR3: CASSSTQGMVYEQYF
V: TRBV20-1; J: TRBJ1-1; size: .; CDR3: CSARAGGAREAFF
V: TRBV11-2; J: TRBJ2-3; size: .; CDR3: CASSYNRAGGWTDTQYF
V: TRBV18; J: TRBJ2-7; size: .; CDR3: CASSPGLAGPTYEQYF
V: TRBV11-2; J: TRBJ2-3; size: few; CDR3: CASSQTGGADTQYF
V: TRBV18; J: TRBJ2-7; size: .; CDR3: CASSGTGSEQYF
V: TRBV12-3/TRBV12-4; J: TRBJ2-1; size: many; CDR3: CASSSGQGVDNEQFF
V: TRBV4-3; J: TRBJ2-1; size: .; CDR3: CASSQEGSAAYNEQFF